This T cell receptor beta chain was sequenced in a study of resident and recirculating memory T cells in vitiligo. Only in-frame clones appear in the TCRdb table, and some are missing; sequencing was by immunoSEQ multiplex PCR. The sample has about 42,000 clones, around 90% seen once; the top ten hold over 3.5%. The CDR3 runs 13 residues. Trimming removed 1 base from V and 6 bases from J, with 10 bases in between. Germline loops: CDR1 SGHDT, CDR2 YYEEEE. This clonotype originated in a male donor with vitiligo. The source material was blood. The chain joins TRBV5-6 to TRBJ1-1; maybe TRBD1 (6 bases). CDR3 in amino acids: CASSLMRTAEAFF. In nucleotides, the CDR3 is TGTGCCAGCAGCTTGATGAGGACAGCTGAAGCTTTCTTT. Together with reference TRBV5-6 and TRBJ1-1, the CDR3 gives the full variable domain: DAGVTQSPTHLIKTRGQQVTLRCSPKSGHDTVSWYQQALGQGPQFIFQYYEEEERQRGNFPDRFSGHQFPNYSSELNVNALLLGDSALYLCASSLMRTAEAFFGQGTRLTVV.